These T cell receptor beta chains were read from a single sample in a study of identical twins. In TCRdb, the 5' RACE reads were re-called with MiXCR into one record per CDR3 protein. This sample has 1.5 million to 2 million distinct CDR3 sequences, with 25% to 35% found just once. Sample: cord blood. All receptors come from a newborn girl in good health. The CDR3 runs from the conserved cysteine through the conserved F or W. The order of the fields is clone size, V gene, J gene, D gene, CDR3 protein, CDR3 DNA. The D gene is left open where the match is weak. Clone size is given for some rows only: seen once, a few or many times, or a class if the clone is expanded.

.,TRBV9,TRBJ2-7,.,CASSVDDSYEQYF,TGTGCCAGCAGCGTAGACGATTCCTACGAGCAGTACTTC
.,TRBV20-1,TRBJ2-4,.,CSASEVAKNIQYF,TGCAGTGCGTCGGAGGTAGCCAAAAACATTCAGTACTTC
many,TRBV5-1,TRBJ2-5,TRBD1,CASSLGQGEETQYF,TGCGCCAGCAGCTTGGGACAGGGTGAAGAGACCCAGTACTTC
few,TRBV6-9,TRBJ2-5,.,CASSYKHFGTQYF,TGTGCCAGCAGTTATAAGCATTTCGGGACCCAGTACTTC
few,TRBV18,TRBJ2-7,TRBD1,CASSPRDRLYEQYF,TGTGCCAGCTCACCACGGGACAGACTCTACGAGCAGTACTTC
.,TRBV10-3,TRBJ1-5,.,CAISAGGVNQPQHF,TGTGCCATCAGTGCGGGGGGAGTCAATCAGCCCCAGCATTTT
.,TRBV12-3/TRBV12-4,TRBJ1-1,TRBD1,CASSSRQGANTEAFF,TGTGCCAGCAGTTCGAGACAGGGGGCGAACACTGAAGCTTTCTTT
.,TRBV20-1,TRBJ2-6,.,CSARDAAGANVLTF,TGCAGTGCTAGAGATGCGGCAGGGGCCAACGTCCTGACTTTC
.,TRBV5-1,TRBJ2-3,.,CASSLVSLGGLLTDTQYF,TGCGCCAGCAGCTTGGTATCTCTGGGGGGGCTCCTCACAGATACGCAGTATTTT
few,TRBV29-1,TRBJ2-4,TRBD1,CSVGDRVSKNIQYF,TGCAGCGTGGGGGACAGGGTGTCCAAAAACATTCAGTACTTC
many,TRBV10-3,TRBJ1-2,.,CAISERAGPYGYTF,TGTGCCATCAGTGAGAGGGCAGGGCCCTATGGCTACACCTTC
few,TRBV28,TRBJ2-5,TRBD2,CASSLGGLAGGETQYF,TGTGCCAGCAGTTTAGGGGGACTAGCGGGAGGAGAGACCCAGTACTTC
.,TRBV28,TRBJ2-1,.,CASSPTSYSHSYNEQFF,TGTGCCAGCAGTCCGACCTCTTACTCACATTCCTACAATGAGCAGTTCTTC
.,TRBV12-3/TRBV12-4,TRBJ2-7,TRBD2,CASSSSTSGRQYF,TGTGCCAGCAGTTCCTCGACTAGCGGGAGGCAGTACTTC
once,TRBV28,TRBJ1-2,.,CGSSFPAWREGYGYTF,TGTGGCAGCAGTTTCCCCGCTTGGAGGGAGGGCTATGGCTACACCTTC
.,TRBV7-9,TRBJ2-3,.,CANHSRVTYAFRTDTQYF,TGTGCCAACCATTCCAGGGTAACTTACGCCTTTCGCACAGATACGCAGTATTTT